The entry below gives a single TCR beta chain sequence along with its context. The data belong to a study of control samples from healthy donors and cancer patients. Assay used: immunoSEQ multiplex PCR; TCRdb lists only in-frame clones, some missing. The data contain over 100,000 clones, about 91% of them singletons. The source of this sequence is a man between 35 and 55 years old in good health. Material: blood.

Here the CDR3 DNA reads TGTGCCAGCAGCTATGGGACACCCACAGATACGCAGTATTTT. This codes for CASSYGTPTDTQYF. The chain joins TRBV5-6 to TRBJ2-3; possible D gene TRBD1, 6 bases. Germline V gene lookup returns CDR1 SGHDT and CDR2 YYEEEE. V gave up 3 bases and J gave up 2 bases, with 10 bases separating them. This CDR3 spans 14 amino acids. Full variable domain (outside the CDR3, taken from reference TRBV5-6 and TRBJ2-3): DAGVTQSPTHLIKTRGQQVTLRCSPKSGHDTVSWYQQALGQGPQFIFQYYEEEERQRGNFPDRFSGHQFPNYSSELNVNALLLGDSALYLCASSYGTPTDTQYFGPGTRLTVL.